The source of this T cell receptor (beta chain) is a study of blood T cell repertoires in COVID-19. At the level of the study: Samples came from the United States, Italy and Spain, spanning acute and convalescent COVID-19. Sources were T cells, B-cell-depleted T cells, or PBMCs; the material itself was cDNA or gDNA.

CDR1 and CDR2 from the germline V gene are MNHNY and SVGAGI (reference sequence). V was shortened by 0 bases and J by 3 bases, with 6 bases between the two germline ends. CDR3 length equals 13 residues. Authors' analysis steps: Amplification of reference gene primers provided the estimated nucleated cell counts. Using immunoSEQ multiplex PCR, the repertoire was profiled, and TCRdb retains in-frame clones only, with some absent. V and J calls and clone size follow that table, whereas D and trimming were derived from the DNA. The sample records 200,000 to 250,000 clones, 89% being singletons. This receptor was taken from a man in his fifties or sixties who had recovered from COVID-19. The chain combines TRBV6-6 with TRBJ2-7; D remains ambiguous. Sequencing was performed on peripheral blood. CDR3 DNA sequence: TGTGCCAGCAGTTACTCAACGGGCTACGAGCAGTACTTC. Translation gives CASSYSTGYEQYF.